One and the same sample provided the 2 T cell receptor beta chains below, sequenced in a study of metastatic and nonmetastatic thyroid tumors. All patients were untreated before thyroid surgery. TCRdb re-clonotyped the PCR reads via MiXCR. Of some 83,000 clones in the sample, around 12% were seen once. Sequencing was carried out using tumor tissue. These receptors all come from a female donor with papillary thyroid cancer or a benign thyroid nodule (not recorded which). Some clones in this sample may be carry-over from other donors' samples.

In this sample, this clone turned up many times. This chain connects TRBV19 to TRBJ2-3; 8 bases line up with TRBD2. Germline CDR1 reads LNHDA; CDR2 reads SQIVND (reference sequence). V lost 4 bases, J lost 2 bases, and 2 bases stayed unmatched. The CDR3 has 14 amino acids. The CDR3 sequence is CASSTSGYTDTQYF. CDR3 bases: TGTGCCAGTAGTACTAGCGGGTACACAGATACGCAGTATTTT.

In its sample, this clone was seen many times. The chain has TRBV20-1 and TRBJ1-5; 8 nucleotides line up with TRBD1. Germline lookup yields CDR1 DFQATT and CDR2 SNEGSKA (reference sequence). The length of the CDR3 is 17 residues. Germline trimming cut 0 bases from V and 1 base from J; bases unmatched to any gene: 8. The CDR3 is CSARDSARTGSNQPQHF. The CDR3 coding sequence is TGCAGTGCTAGAGATTCGGCGAGGACAGGGAGCAATCAGCCCCAGCATTTT.